The TCR beta chain described here comes from a study of T cells in Graves' hyperthyroidism and ophthalmopathy. This clonotype has more than one count but fewer than ten. The germline V and J ends were trimmed by 0 bases and 2 bases, with 8 bases remaining between them. CDR3 length: 14 amino acids. The germline gives CDR1 MNHEY, CDR2 SVGEGT. Diagnosing involved the use of clinical symptoms, serum thyroxine and TRAb, thyroid ultrasound and orbital computed tomography. Blood from later-ophthalmopathy patients was taken at first hyperthyroidism diagnosis. Template material for amplifying TCR beta CDR3 regions consisted of RNA transcripts. First-round RT-PCR of the TCR CDR3 relied on the HTBI primer set. A single record per CDR3 protein comes from TCRdb applying MiXCR to the multiplex PCR reads. In the table there are about 290,000 distinct CDR3 sequences, 13% of which are singletons.

The sample was blood. The V and J genes are TRBV6-2 or TRBV6-3 and TRBJ2-7, with D hard to call. The receptor was derived from a woman aged 25 to 39 with Graves' hyperthyroidism that later progressed to Graves' ophthalmopathy. CDR3 in amino acids: CASSYSLTAYEQYF. In nucleotides, the CDR3 is TGTGCCAGCAGTTACTCACTCACAGCCTACGAGCAGTACTTC.